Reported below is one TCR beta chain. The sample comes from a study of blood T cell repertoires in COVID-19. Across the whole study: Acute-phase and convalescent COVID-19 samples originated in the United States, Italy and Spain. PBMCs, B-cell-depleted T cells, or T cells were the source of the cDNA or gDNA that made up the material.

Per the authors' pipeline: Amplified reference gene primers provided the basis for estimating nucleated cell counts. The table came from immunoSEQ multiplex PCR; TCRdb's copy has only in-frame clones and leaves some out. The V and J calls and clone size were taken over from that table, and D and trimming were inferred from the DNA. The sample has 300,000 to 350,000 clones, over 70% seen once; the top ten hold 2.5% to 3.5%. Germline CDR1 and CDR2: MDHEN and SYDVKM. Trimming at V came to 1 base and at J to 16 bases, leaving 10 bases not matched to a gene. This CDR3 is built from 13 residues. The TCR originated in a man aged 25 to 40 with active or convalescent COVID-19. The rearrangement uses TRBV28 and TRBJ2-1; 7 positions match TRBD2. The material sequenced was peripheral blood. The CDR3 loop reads CASSLSLLGGGFF. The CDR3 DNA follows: TGTGCCAGCAGTTTATCCCTTTTGGGCGGGGGTTTCTTC. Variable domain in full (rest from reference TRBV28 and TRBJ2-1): DVKVTQSSRYLVKRTGEKVFLECVQDMDHENMFWYRQDPGLGLRLIYFSYDVKMKEKGDIPEGYSVSREKKERFSLILESASTNQTSMYLCASSLSLLGGGFFGPGTRLTVL.